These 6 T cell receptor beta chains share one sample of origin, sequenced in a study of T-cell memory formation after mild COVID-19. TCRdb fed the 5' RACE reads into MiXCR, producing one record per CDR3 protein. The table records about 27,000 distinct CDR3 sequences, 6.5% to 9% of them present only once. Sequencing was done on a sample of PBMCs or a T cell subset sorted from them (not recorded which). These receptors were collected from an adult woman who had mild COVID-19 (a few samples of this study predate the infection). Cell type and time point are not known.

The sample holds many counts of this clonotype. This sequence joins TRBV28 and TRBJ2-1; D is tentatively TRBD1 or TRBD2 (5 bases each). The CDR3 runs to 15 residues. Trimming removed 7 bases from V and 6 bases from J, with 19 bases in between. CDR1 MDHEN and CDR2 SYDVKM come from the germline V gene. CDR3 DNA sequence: TGTGCCAGCAACGGGAAACCCCAAAGGGGCAATGAGCAGTTCTTC. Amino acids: CASNGKPQRGNEQFF.

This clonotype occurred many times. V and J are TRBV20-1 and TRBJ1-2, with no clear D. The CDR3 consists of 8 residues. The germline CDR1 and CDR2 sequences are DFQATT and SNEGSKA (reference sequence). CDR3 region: CSSAGYTF. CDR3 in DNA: TGCAGCTCAGCCGGCTACACCTTC.

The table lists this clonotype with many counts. The CDR3 reads CASSLALRLASSYNEQFF. Written as DNA, the CDR3 is TGTGCCAGCAGCTTGGCTCTAAGACTAGCTAGCTCCTACAATGAGCAGTTCTTC. The V call is TRBV5-5, the J call TRBJ2-1, with 7 bases lining up with TRBD2. The CDR3 runs to 18 residues. V lost 0 bases, J lost 0 bases, and 9 bases stayed unmatched. Germline V gene data show CDR1 as SGHKS and CDR2 as YYEKEE (reference sequence).

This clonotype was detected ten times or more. CDR3 protein: CATSKYSAEAFF. The CDR3 nucleotides are TGTGCCACCAGCAAGTACTCAGCTGAAGCTTTCTTT. The chain combines TRBV15 with TRBJ1-1, with no clear D. Germline values: CDR1 LNHNV, CDR2 YYDKDF (reference sequence). The CDR3 is 12 amino acids. Trimming took 4 bases from V and 6 from J, leaving 9 bases between them.

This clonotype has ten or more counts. The CDR3 loop reads CASSLSGQRNTEAFF. The CDR3 region has the DNA TGTGCCAGCAGCTTAAGTGGTCAGAGGAACACTGAAGCTTTCTTT. V is TRBV7-2 and J is TRBJ1-1, with unresolved D. CDR1 is SGHTA and CDR2 is FQGNSA in the germline V gene. V lost 2 bases and J lost 1, with 11 bases in between. This CDR3 is 15 amino acids long.

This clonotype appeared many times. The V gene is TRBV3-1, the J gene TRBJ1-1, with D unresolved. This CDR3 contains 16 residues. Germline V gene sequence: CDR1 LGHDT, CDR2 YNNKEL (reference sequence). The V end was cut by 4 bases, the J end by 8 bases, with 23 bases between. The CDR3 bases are TGTGCCAGCAGCCCCTCCGGGATTCGGGTCCCGGGGGAAGCTTTCTTT. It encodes CASSPSGIRVPGEAFF. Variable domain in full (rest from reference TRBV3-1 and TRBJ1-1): DTAVSQTPKYLVTQMGNDKSIKCEQNLGHDTMYWYKQDSKKFLKIMFSYNNKELIINETVPNRFSPKSPDKAHLNLHINSLELGDSAVYFCASSPSGIRVPGEAFFGQGTRLTVV.